The rows below give T cell receptor beta chains drawn from one sample of a study of blood T cell repertoires in COVID-19. Repertoires were generated with immunoSEQ multiplex PCR, while TCRdb's copy carries only in-frame clones and drops some. The repertoire holds 110,000 to 150,000 clones, with 80% as singletons. Sequenced input: peripheral blood. The origin of the receptors is a man aged 70 or older who had recovered from COVID-19. The CDR3 runs from the conserved cysteine through the conserved F or W. D genes are given only for firm matches. Size tells how often a clone was seen (once, few, many) or the class of an expanded clone, and some rows leave it out.

V gene	clone size	D gene	J gene	CDR3 DNA	CDR3 protein
TRBV27	-	-	TRBJ2-6	TGTGCCAGCAGTTTCCAGTCTGGGGCCAACGTCCTGACTTTC	CASSFQSGANVLTF
TRBV11-2	-	TRBD1	TRBJ1-2	TGTGCCAGCAGCTTAGGACAGGGGATCTATGGCTACACCTTC	CASSLGQGIYGYTF
TRBV18	-	-	TRBJ2-7	TGTGCCAGCTCACCGGGGAGCGTTGGGTACGAGCAGTACTTC	CASSPGSVGYEQYF
TRBV15	-	TRBD2	TRBJ2-7	TGTGCCGCGTCACTAGCGGGCTCCGACGAGCAGTACTTC	CAASLAGSDEQYF
TRBV27	few	-	TRBJ1-1	TGTGCCAGCAGCTGGACAGCCTATAACACTGAAGCTTTCTTT	CASSWTAYNTEAFF
TRBV6-5	-	-	TRBJ2-7	TGTGCCAGCAGACAGGGACCCTACGAGCAGTACTTC	CASRQGPYEQYF
TRBV4-3	-	TRBD2	TRBJ2-3	TGCGCCAGCAGCCAAGATCTTAGGACTAGCGGGAGCACAGATACGCAGTATTTT	CASSQDLRTSGSTDTQYF
TRBV2	-	-	TRBJ2-3	TGTGCCAGTACAATGCGGGGCCTTAATCCAGATACGCAGTATTTT	CASTMRGLNPDTQYF
TRBV27	-	-	TRBJ1-4	TGTGCCAGCAGCATCATCCGGGGTGACGAAAAACTGTTTTTT	CASSIIRGDEKLFF
TRBV3-1/TRBV3-2	-	-	TRBJ2-3	TGTGCCAGCAGCCAACAATCAGGGAAGGATACGCAGTATTTT	CASSQQSGKDTQYF
TRBV9	-	-	TRBJ2-3	TGTGCCAGCAGCGTAGCGGCGGTTACTAGCACAGATACGCAGTATTTT	CASSVAAVTSTDTQYF
TRBV11-3	-	-	TRBJ2-7	TGTGCCAGCAGCTTAGATGGGAGAAATTACGAGCAGTACTTC	CASSLDGRNYEQYF
TRBV14	-	TRBD2	TRBJ2-5	TGTGCCAGCAGCCAACTAGCGGGAGGGATACAAGAGACCCAGTACTTC	CASSQLAGGIQETQYF
TRBV7-7	-	TRBD1	TRBJ2-1	TGTGCCAGCAGCCAGGGACGGACAGGGCTGGGTGAGCAGTTCTTC	CASSQGRTGLGEQFF
TRBV3-1/TRBV3-2	-	-	TRBJ1-3	TGTGCCAGCAGCCAAGACTGGAGGGTGCAGGGAAACACCATATATTTT	CASSQDWRVQGNTIYF
TRBV6-6	-	-	TRBJ2-3	TGTGCCAGCAGTTACGGCCAGGGGGACTCAGATACGCAGTATTTT	CASSYGQGDSDTQYF
TRBV5-1	-	TRBD1	TRBJ1-2	TGCGCCAGCAGCGCAATCTTCGGACAGGACTATGGCTACACCTTC	CASSAIFGQDYGYTF
TRBV29-1	-	-	TRBJ2-5	TGCAGCGTTGGAGACAGGAACCTTCAAGAGACCCAGTACTTC	CSVGDRNLQETQYF
TRBV6-1	-	-	TRBJ1-5	TGTGCCAGCAGTGAAGTTCTCGGGGAGCCCCAGCATTTT	CASSEVLGEPQHF
TRBV4-2	-	-	TRBJ2-7	TGTGCCAGCAGCCAAGTGGATGGAGGGGCCGAGCAGTACTTC	CASSQVDGGAEQYF
TRBV4-2	-	TRBD1	TRBJ1-1	TGTGCCAGCAGCCAGGGGGGTTTGATACAGGGGGTAGGAACTGAAGCTTTCTTT	CASSQGGLIQGVGTEAFF
TRBV15	-	TRBD2	TRBJ2-1	TGTGCCACCAGCAGTGGGCGGGGGTACAATGAGCAGTTCTTC	CATSSGRGYNEQFF
TRBV2	-	-	TRBJ2-3	TGTGCCAGCAGTGCACAGAAAGATACGCAGTATTTT	CASSAQKDTQYF
TRBV12-5	few	-	TRBJ1-6	TGTGCTAGTGGTTTGAATCGTCCGGCACAGGGTGATATCTATTCACCCCTCCACTTT	CASGLNRPAQGDIYSPLHF
TRBV23-1	few	TRBD2	TRBJ2-7	TGCGCCAGCAGTCAATGGGAGGGGAGCGAGCAGTACTTC	CASSQWEGSEQYF
TRBV7-9	medium-sized	TRBD1	TRBJ2-1	TGTGCCAGCAGGCAAATTGACGGGACAGGGAACAATGAGCAGTTCTTC	CASRQIDGTGNNEQFF
TRBV4-3	-	-	TRBJ2-6	TGCGCCAGCAGCAAAGAAGGGGTTGGGGCCAACGTCCTGACTTTC	CASSKEGVGANVLTF
TRBV4-3	-	-	TRBJ1-4	TGCGCCAGCAGCCCTCAAGCCCTCGGGAGTGCAACTAATGAAAAACTGTTTTTT	CASSPQALGSATNEKLFF
TRBV7-9	-	TRBD2	TRBJ2-3	TGTGCCAGCAGCAGGACTAGCGGGAGAGTCACTACGCAGTATTTT	CASSRTSGRVTTQYF
TRBV6-5	-	TRBD2	TRBJ2-1	TGTGCCAGCACCCGAGGTAGCGGGGGTTACAATGAGCAGTTCTTC	CASTRGSGGYNEQFF
TRBV5-1	-	-	TRBJ2-2	TGCGCCAGCAGCTTGATCCCAGCCGGGGAGCTGTTTTTT	CASSLIPAGELFF